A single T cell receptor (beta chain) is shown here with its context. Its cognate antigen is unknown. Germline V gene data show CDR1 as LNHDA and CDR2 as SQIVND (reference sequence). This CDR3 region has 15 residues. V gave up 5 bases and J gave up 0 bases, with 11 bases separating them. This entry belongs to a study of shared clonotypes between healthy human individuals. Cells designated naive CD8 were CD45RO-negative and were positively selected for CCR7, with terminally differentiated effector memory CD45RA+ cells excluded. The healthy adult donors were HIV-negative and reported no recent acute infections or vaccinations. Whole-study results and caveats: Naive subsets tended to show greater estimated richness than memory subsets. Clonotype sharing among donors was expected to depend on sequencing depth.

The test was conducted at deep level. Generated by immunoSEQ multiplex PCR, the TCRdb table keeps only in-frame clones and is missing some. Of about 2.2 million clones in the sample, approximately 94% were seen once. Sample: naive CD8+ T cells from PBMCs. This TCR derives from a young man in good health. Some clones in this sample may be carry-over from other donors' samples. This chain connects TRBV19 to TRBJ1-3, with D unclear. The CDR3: CASSPQARSGNTIYF. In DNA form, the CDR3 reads TGTGCCAGTAGTCCCCAGGCCCGCTCTGGAAACACCATATATTTT. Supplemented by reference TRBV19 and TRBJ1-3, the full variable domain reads DGGITQSPKYLFRKEGQNVTLSCEQNLNHDAMYWYRQDPGQGLRLIYYSQIVNDFQKGDIAEGYSVSREKKESFPLTVTSAQKNPTAFYLCASSPQARSGNTIYFGEGSWLTVV.